One and the same sample provided the 8 T cell receptor beta chains below, sequenced in a study of T cell changes during pregnancy in multiple sclerosis. The data were produced by immunoSEQ multiplex PCR, yet TCRdb's version contains in-frame clones alone and is incomplete. Found here are some 64,000 clones, about 90% of them singletons; the top ten hold more than 2%. Specimen: peripheral blood, collected in the second trimester of pregnancy. The source is a female donor in good health, enrolled as a control in a pregnancy study.

The chain employs TRBV7-3 and TRBJ2-7; a weak D match, TRBD1 (6 bases). The germline V gene encodes CDR1 SGHTA and CDR2 FQGTGA. V was shortened by 7 bases and J by 6 bases, with 13 bases between the two germline ends. The CDR3 has 12 residues. The CDR3 nucleotides read TGTGCCAGCAACAACAAAGGGGGCGAGCAGTACTTC. Translating it yields CASNNKGGEQYF.

The V and J genes are TRBV18 and TRBJ1-6; weak D call: TRBD1 (6 bases). This CDR3 contains 14 residues. The germline V gene encodes CDR1 KGHSH and CDR2 LQKENI. The V end lost 2 bases, the J end lost 6 bases, and 8 bases lay between the germline ends. The CDR3 DNA reads as TGTGCCAGCTCACCAACAGGGATTAATTCACCCCTCCACTTT. Amino acids: CASSPTGINSPLHF.

V is TRBV18 and J is TRBJ1-4, with D maybe TRBD1 (6 bases). The CDR3 runs to 13 residues. V lost 4 bases, J lost 6 bases, and 9 bases lay in between. Germline V gene data show CDR1 as KGHSH and CDR2 as LQKENI. This CDR3 reads CASSRGQDEKLFF. The CDR3 coding sequence is TGTGCCAGCTCACGGGGGCAGGATGAAAAACTGTTTTTT.

The chain recombines TRBV30 with TRBJ2-3; D is unclear. V gave up 5 bases and J gave up 0 bases, with 9 bases separating them. This CDR3 has 13 amino acids. In germline, CDR1 is GTSNPN, CDR2 SVGIG (reference sequence). The CDR3 coding sequence is TGTGCCTGGGCAACTTCTAGCACAGATACGCAGTATTTT. Translated: CAWATSSTDTQYF.

V gene TRBV19 combines with J gene TRBJ2-3; 8 bases map to TRBD1. Germline V gene data show CDR1 as LNHDA and CDR2 as SQIVND (reference sequence). V was pared by 7 bases and J by 2 bases, with 14 bases of the junction left unmatched. The CDR3 is 17 residues long. CDR3 amino acids: CASTRTSGQASTDTQYF. CDR3 bases: TGTGCCAGTACCAGAACGTCGGGACAGGCTTCCACAGATACGCAGTATTTT.

The V and J genes are TRBV4-1 and TRBJ2-2; possible D gene TRBD1, 5 bases. There are 16 residues in the CDR3. Per the germline V gene, CDR1 is MGHRA and CDR2 is YSYEKL. With 0 bases removed from V and 6 bases from J, the gap between germline ends came to 14 bases. CDR3: CASSQESAGMAGELFF. The DNA of the CDR3 is TGCGCCAGCAGCCAAGAGAGTGCAGGGATGGCCGGGGAGCTGTTTTTT.

The V gene is TRBV5-4, the J gene TRBJ2-7; 12 nucleotides match TRBD1. Germline assignment: CDR1 SGHNT and CDR2 YYREEE (reference sequence). V lost 2 bases to trimming and J lost 4 bases; unmatched junction nucleotides: 4. The CDR3 runs 15 residues. CDR3 sequence: CASSLGTGGWYEQYF. The CDR3 DNA is TGTGCCAGCAGCTTAGGGACAGGGGGCTGGTACGAGCAGTACTTC.

The chain joins TRBV10-2 to TRBJ2-1; 16 nucleotides align to TRBD2. Germline V lookup: CDR1 WSHSY, CDR2 SAAADI. CDR3 length: 18 residues. J gave up 8 bases and V 0 bases, and 7 bases lay outside the gene matches. The CDR3 sequence: CASSESSGTSGRVYEQFF. As DNA, the CDR3 is TGCGCCAGCAGTGAGTCATCGGGGACTAGCGGGAGGGTCTATGAGCAGTTCTTC.